This TCR beta chain was recorded in a study of blood T cell repertoires in COVID-19. The overall study: The United States, Italy and Spain supplied acute and convalescent COVID-19 samples. The cDNA or gDNA used as material had been derived from T cells, B-cell-depleted T cells, or PBMCs.

This clone occurred once. Those enrolled in Seattle joined during active infection and were followed longitudinally afterward. The CDR3 spans 16 residues. V was clipped by 5 bases and J by 0 bases, with 16 bases between them. In germline, CDR1 is MNHNY, CDR2 SVGAGI (reference sequence). As handled by the study authors: Amplified reference gene primers provided the basis for estimating nucleated cell counts. Repertoires were generated with immunoSEQ multiplex PCR, while TCRdb's copy carries only in-frame clones and drops some. Clonal size and the V and J genes are those of that table, whereas D and trimming came from the DNA. The data hold 150,000 or so clones, with about 87% observed a single time.

Sequences were obtained from peripheral blood. The V and J genes are TRBV6-6 and TRBJ1-1; D remains ambiguous. This TCR was sampled from a man between 60 and 75 years old with COVID-19, enrolled during active disease. The CDR3 protein is CASSPYLGSMNTEAFF. CDR3 sequence (DNA): TGTGCCAGCAGTCCATATTTGGGCTCTATGAACACTGAAGCTTTCTTT.